This T cell receptor (beta chain) was sequenced during a study of blood T cells in healthy people across ages. This clonotype has a handful of counts. Its antigen is not known. A J-beta primer mix and a sample-barcoded 5' primer were used in a second PCR of roughly 6 to 12 cycles. TCRdb recomputed calls from the 5' RACE reads with MiXCR, one row per CDR3 protein. The sample yields about 760,000 distinct CDR3 sequences, around 50% seen once. Germline-derived CDR1 and CDR2 are MNHEY and SMNVEV (reference sequence). V was cut by 5 bases and J by 9 bases, with 14 bases left in between. The CDR3 is 14 amino acids. Points from the study as a whole: Because donor CMV status was unknown, expanded clonotype changes were possibly confounded. Estimated diversity that came from one million T cells was considered an underestimate.

Sequenced sample: blood. The rearrangement joins TRBV27 to TRBJ1-6; a possible D gene is TRBD1 (5 bases). The receptor comes from a man aged 35-49 years in good health. The CDR3 loop reads CASSQGSERSPLHF. In nucleotides, the CDR3 is TGTGCCAGCAGTCAGGGCTCGGAGCGTTCACCCCTCCACTTT.